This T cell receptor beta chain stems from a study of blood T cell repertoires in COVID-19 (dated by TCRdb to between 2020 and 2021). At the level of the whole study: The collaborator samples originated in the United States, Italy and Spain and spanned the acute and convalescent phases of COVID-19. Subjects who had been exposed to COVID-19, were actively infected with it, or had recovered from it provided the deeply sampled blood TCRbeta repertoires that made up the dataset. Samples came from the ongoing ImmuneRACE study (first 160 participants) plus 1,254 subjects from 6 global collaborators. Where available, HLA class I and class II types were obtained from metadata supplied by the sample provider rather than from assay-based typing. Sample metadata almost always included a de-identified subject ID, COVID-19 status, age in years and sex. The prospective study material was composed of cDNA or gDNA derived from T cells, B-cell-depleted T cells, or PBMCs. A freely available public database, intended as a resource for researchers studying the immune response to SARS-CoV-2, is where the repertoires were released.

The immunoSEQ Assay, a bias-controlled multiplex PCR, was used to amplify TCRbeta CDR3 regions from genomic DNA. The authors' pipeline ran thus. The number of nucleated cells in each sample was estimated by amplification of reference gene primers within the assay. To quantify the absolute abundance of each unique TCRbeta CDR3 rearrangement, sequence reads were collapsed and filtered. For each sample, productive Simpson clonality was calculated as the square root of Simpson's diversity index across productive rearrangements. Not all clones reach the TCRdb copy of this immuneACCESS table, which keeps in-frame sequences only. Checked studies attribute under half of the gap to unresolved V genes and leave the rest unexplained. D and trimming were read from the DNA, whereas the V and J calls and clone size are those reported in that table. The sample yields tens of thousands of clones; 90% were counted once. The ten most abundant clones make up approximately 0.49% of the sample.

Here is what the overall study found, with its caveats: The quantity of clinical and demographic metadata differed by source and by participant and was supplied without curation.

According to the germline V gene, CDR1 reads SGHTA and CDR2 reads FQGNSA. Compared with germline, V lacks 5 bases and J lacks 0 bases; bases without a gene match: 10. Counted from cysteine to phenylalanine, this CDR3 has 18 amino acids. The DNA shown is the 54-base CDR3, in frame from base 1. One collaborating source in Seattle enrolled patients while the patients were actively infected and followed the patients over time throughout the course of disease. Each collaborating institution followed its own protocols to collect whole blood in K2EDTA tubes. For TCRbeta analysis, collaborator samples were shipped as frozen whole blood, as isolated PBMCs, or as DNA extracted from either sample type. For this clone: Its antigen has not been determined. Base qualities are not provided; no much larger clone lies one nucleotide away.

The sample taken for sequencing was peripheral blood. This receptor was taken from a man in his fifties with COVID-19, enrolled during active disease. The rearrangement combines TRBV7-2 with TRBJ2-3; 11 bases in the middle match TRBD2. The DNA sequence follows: TGTGCCAGCAGCCGGTGGGGGGCTAGCGGGAGGAGCACAGATACGCAGTATTTT. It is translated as CASSRWGASGRSTDTQYF. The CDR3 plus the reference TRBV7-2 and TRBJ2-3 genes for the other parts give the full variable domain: GAGVSQSPSNKVTEKGKDVELRCDPISGHTALYWYRQSLGQGLEFLIYFQGNSAPDKSGLPSDRFSAERTGGSVSTLTIQRTQQEDSAVYLCASSRWGASGRSTDTQYFGPGTRLTVL.